This T cell receptor beta chain was recorded in a study of shared clonotypes between healthy human individuals. Here immunoSEQ multiplex PCR was the method, and the copy in TCRdb shows in-frame clones only, minus some. The sample contains roughly 2.1 million clones, under 95% of which appear only once. CD45RO negativity and positive selection for CCR7 defined naive CD8 cells, a population that excluded terminally differentiated effector memory CD45RA+ cells. This CDR3 comprises 16 residues. Germline V gene sequence: CDR1 SGHAT, CDR2 FQNNGV. With 4 bases clipped from V and 4 bases from J, the junction kept 8 bases outside the gene matches.

The J gene is TRBJ2-5, the V gene TRBV11-2, with 11 bases identical to TRBD2. This clonotype was sampled from a man in his late teens or twenties in good health. Some clones in this sample may be carry-over from other donors' samples. Sequenced input: naive CD8+ T cells from PBMCs. The CDR3 loop reads CASSYGTSGSGETQYF. The CDR3 region has the DNA TGTGCCAGCAGCTACGGAACTAGCGGGAGTGGAGAGACCCAGTACTTC.